The 23 T cell receptor beta chains listed next were all sequenced from one sample in a study of T cell responses to AZD1222 COVID-19 vaccine. Profiled with immunoSEQ multiplex PCR; TCRdb holds only in-frame clones, not every one. The sample lists 90,000 to 110,000 clones, more than 70% occurring once. The input for sequencing was peripheral blood, taken on day 0 of AZD1222 vaccination. Source of these receptors: an adult in good health.

The gene calls are TRBV2 and TRBJ1-4; the match to TRBD1 covers 7 bases. Looked up from germline, CDR1 is SNHLY and CDR2 is FYNNEI. The length of the CDR3 is 15 residues. J gave up 3 bases and V 6 bases, and 7 bases lay outside the gene matches. The CDR3 sequence is CASSQTGAANEKLFF. CDR3 bases: TGTGCCAGCAGCCAAACAGGGGCGGCTAATGAAAAACTGTTTTTT. Looking up the rest from reference TRBV2 and TRBJ1-4 gives the full variable domain: EPEVTQTPSHQVTQMGQEVILRCVPISNHLYFYWYRQILGQKVEFLVSFYNNEISEKSEIFDDQFSVERPDGSNFTLKIRSTKLEDSAMYFCASSQTGAANEKLFFGSGTQLSVL.

This clone was seen once. V gene TRBV7-3 combines with J gene TRBJ2-7; D remains ambiguous. With 1 base removed from V and 3 bases from J, the gap between germline ends came to 10 bases. Germline CDR1 is SGHTA and CDR2 is FQGTGA. The CDR3 loop spans 14 amino acids. The CDR3 bases are TGTGCCAGCAGCTTAAACCCAGGATACTACGAGCAGTACTTC. Its protein is CASSLNPGYYEQYF.

This clone was seen once. V and J are TRBV7-2 and TRBJ1-5; 7 bases are shared with TRBD1. J lost 5 bases, V lost 8 bases, and 9 bases had no gene match. Germline V lookup: CDR1 SGHTA, CDR2 FQGNSA. This CDR3 region has 14 residues. The CDR3 loop reads CASGRPGTDQPQHF. Written as DNA, the CDR3 is TGTGCCAGCGGTCGTCCCGGGACAGATCAGCCCCAGCATTTT.

The chain combines TRBV7-9 with TRBJ2-5; no clear D. CDR1 is SEHNR and CDR2 is FQNEAQ in the germline V gene (reference sequence). The CDR3 contains 13 residues. The ends were cut back, 5 bases at V and 4 bases at J, with 11 bases in the middle. CDR3 nucleotide sequence: TGTGCCAGCAGCCCCGCCGGAACAGAGACCCAGTACTTC. It encodes CASSPAGTETQYF. The whole variable domain, remainder taken from reference TRBV7-9 and TRBJ2-5, is DTGVSQNPRHKITKRGQNVTFRCDPISEHNRLYWYRQTLGQGPEFLTYFQNEAQLEKSRLLSDRFSAERPKGSFSTLEIQRTEQGDSAMYLCASSPAGTETQYFGPGTRLLVL.

The chain links TRBV6-1 to TRBJ2-2; D remains ambiguous. Germline V CDR1 and CDR2: MNHNS, SASEGT. The CDR3 totals 13 residues. The V end was cut by 5 bases, the J end by 4 bases, with 8 bases between. The chain's CDR3 is CASSTSRTGELFF. For the CDR3, the DNA is TGTGCCAGCAGTACAAGCCGCACCGGGGAGCTGTTTTTT.

The genes are TRBV28 and TRBJ2-3, with 9 bases aligning to TRBD2. Germline values: CDR1 MDHEN, CDR2 SYDVKM. Trimming took 8 bases from V and 4 from J; bases not matched to a gene: 4. The CDR3 length is 13 residues. CDR3 in DNA: TGTGCCAGCGATTCTAGCGGGGCAGATACGCAGTATTTT. This encodes CASDSSGADTQYF. Drawing the rest from reference TRBV28 and TRBJ2-3, the complete variable domain is DVKVTQSSRYLVKRTGEKVFLECVQDMDHENMFWYRQDPGLGLRLIYFSYDVKMKEKGDIPEGYSVSREKKERFSLILESASTNQTSMYLCASDSSGADTQYFGPGTRLTVL.

This chain connects TRBV27 to TRBJ2-1; TRBD2 is a possible D gene (5 bases). The germline V gene has CDR1 MNHEY and CDR2 SMNVEV (reference sequence). Trimming cost V 5 bases and J 4 bases, with 18 bases left between them. There are 16 residues in the CDR3. The CDR3 nucleotides are TGTGCCAGCAGTACCCGGGCTAGCTCCCTTTACAATGAGCAGTTCTTC. Translating gives CASSTRASSLYNEQFF.

The genes are TRBV15 and TRBJ2-7, with D perhaps TRBD1 or TRBD2 (5 bases each). CDR1 is LNHNV, CDR2 YYDKDF, per germline (reference sequence). There are 15 residues in the CDR3. Trimming stripped 6 bases from V and 7 bases from J, with 22 bases between. The CDR3 DNA sequence: TGTGCCACCAGGACGGGGTCCGGGACGTTGGGTGAGCAGTACTTC. It encodes CATRTGSGTLGEQYF.

The CDR3 nucleotides are TGTGCCAGCAGTCCCGGGACAGGGGGCGACGAGCAGTACTTC. Encoded protein: CASSPGTGGDEQYF. V and J are TRBV6-4 and TRBJ2-7; 12 bases align to TRBD1. Trimming took 5 bases from V and 5 from J; bases not matched to a gene: 4. CDR1 and CDR2 (germline): MRHNA, SNTAGT. CDR3 size: 14 residues.

This chain connects TRBV29-1 to TRBJ1-1, with D unclear. The V end was cut by 6 bases, the J end by 0 bases, with 8 bases between. The CDR3 consists of 12 residues. CDR1 and CDR2 from the germline V gene are SQVTM and ANQGSEA. The CDR3 DNA follows: TGCAGCGTCCTGACCGTGAACACTGAAGCTTTCTTT. Translating gives CSVLTVNTEAFF. Drawing the rest from reference TRBV29-1 and TRBJ1-1, the complete variable domain is SAVISQKPSRDICQRGTSLTIQCQVDSQVTMMFWYRQQPGQSLTLIATANQGSEATYESGFVIDKFPISRPNLTFSTLTVSNMSPEDSSIYLCSVLTVNTEAFFGQGTRLTVV.

V usage is TRBV21-1 and J usage is TRBJ2-7; the DNA was not used to check the table's D call, TRBD1. TRBV21-1 is recorded as a pseudogene. There are 14 residues in the CDR3. The CDR3: CASSDRDRGHEQYV. For the CDR3, the DNA is TGTGCCAGCAGCGACCGGGACAGGGGCCACGAGCAGTACGTC.

The V and J genes are TRBV7-2 and TRBJ1-6, with D tentatively TRBD1 (5 bases). Germline-derived CDR1 and CDR2 are SGHTA and FQGNSA. The CDR3 sequence is 16 residues long. With 2 bases removed from V and 0 bases from J, the gap between germline ends came to 8 bases. For the CDR3, the DNA is TGTGCCAGCAGCTTACCAGGGAGCTCCTATAATTCACCCCTCCACTTT. Translating it yields CASSLPGSSYNSPLHF.

The chain couples TRBV7-2 to TRBJ1-5; 10 nucleotides line up with TRBD1. The CDR3 length is 14 residues. Germline V gene data show CDR1 as SGHTA and CDR2 as FQGNSA. Germline trimming cut 6 bases from V and 7 bases from J; bases unmatched to any gene: 6. The CDR3 region is CASSRDRGGQPQHF. CDR3 in DNA: TGTGCCAGCAGTCGGGACAGGGGAGGCCAGCCCCAGCATTTT.

This chain links TRBV28 with TRBJ1-2; D is ambiguous. The CDR3 runs 16 residues. V lost 5 bases and J 8 bases, leaving 24 bases between the germline ends. From germline, CDR1 is MDHEN and CDR2 SYDVKM. CDR3 in amino acids: CASSTVGLGGRGGYTF. CDR3 sequence (DNA): TGTGCCAGCAGTACCGTTGGGCTGGGTGGACGCGGCGGCTACACCTTC.

The chain joins TRBV9 to TRBJ1-1; 7 bases match TRBD1. The V gene end was trimmed by 0 bases and the J gene end by 3 bases; junction bases not matched to a gene: 11. The CDR3 spans 17 residues. The germline V gene encodes CDR1 SGDLS and CDR2 YYNGEE. This CDR3 reads CASSVGEGGKWDTEAFF. CDR3 DNA: TGTGCCAGCAGCGTAGGTGAAGGGGGCAAGTGGGACACTGAAGCTTTCTTT.

The rearrangement links TRBV7-3 to TRBJ2-5; D is ambiguous. The germline CDR1 and CDR2 sequences are SGHTA and FQGTGA. This CDR3 has 14 residues. The V and J ends lost 1 base and 3 bases respectively, with 9 bases between them. The CDR3 bases are TGTGCCAGCAGCTTAAGGAAAAGGGAAGAGACCCAGTACTTC. This sequence encodes CASSLRKREETQYF.

This sequence joins TRBV5-1 and TRBJ2-5, with D possibly TRBD1 on 6 matching bases. The CDR3 has 15 amino acids. V lost 0 bases, J lost 1 base, and 10 bases lay in between. Germline lookup yields CDR1 SGHRS and CDR2 YFSETQ. The DNA of the CDR3 is TGCGCCAGCAGCTTGGGGGGGCGCCCCCAAGAGACCCAGTACTTC. As protein: CASSLGGRPQETQYF.

This chain connects TRBV7-8 to TRBJ1-2; D remains ambiguous. This CDR3 is 13 amino acids long. The germline V gene has CDR1 SGHVS and CDR2 FQNEAQ. Trimming cost V 1 base and J 6 bases, with 9 bases left between them. CDR3 sequence reads: CASSLGHYDGYTF. The CDR3 bases are TGTGCCAGCAGCTTAGGGCATTATGATGGCTACACCTTC.

The V call is TRBV3-1 (or the pseudogene TRBV3-2), the J call TRBJ1-1; no clear D. With 0 bases removed from V and 1 base from J, the gap between germline ends came to 9 bases. The CDR3 is made up of 15 amino acids. Germline V gene sequence: CDR1 LGHDT, CDR2 YNNKEL (reference sequence). Written as DNA, the CDR3 is TGTGCCAGCAGCCAAGATCCCCCGAAGAACACTGAAGCTTTCTTT. Translated: CASSQDPPKNTEAFF.

The chain employs TRBV19 and TRBJ1-1; D remains unclear. CDR1 LNHDA and CDR2 SQIVND come from the germline V gene (reference sequence). V was clipped by 3 bases and J by 3 bases, with 11 bases between them. The CDR3 extends over 14 amino acids. CDR3 DNA: TGTGCCAGTAGTATCCTCAGCCGGGACACTGAAGCTTTCTTT. The encoded protein is CASSILSRDTEAFF.

This clone occurred once. This chain links TRBV7-8 with TRBJ1-1, with TRBD1 as a possible D gene (5 bases). Germline V gene sequence: CDR1 SGHVS, CDR2 FQNEAQ. The CDR3 covers 14 residues. With 1 base removed from V and 7 bases from J, the gap between germline ends came to 13 bases. DNA for the CDR3: TGTGCCAGCAGCTTAGTCAGGGCGCGGGGTGAAGCTTTCTTT. Residues: CASSLVRARGEAFF.

This chain connects TRBV5-1 to TRBJ1-1, with TRBD1 matching over 7 bases. J gave up 4 bases and V 3 bases, and 6 bases lay outside the gene matches. Germline CDR1 SGHRS, CDR2 YFSETQ. CDR3 length equals 14 residues. The CDR3 loop reads CASSSDRVRTEAFF. The CDR3 region has the DNA TGCGCCAGCAGCTCCGACAGGGTTCGCACTGAAGCTTTCTTT.

This chain joins TRBV7-9 and TRBJ1-3; perhaps TRBD1 as D (6 bases). CDR3 length: 16 amino acids. V lost 4 bases to trimming and J lost 8 bases, with 21 bases between them. Germline V gene sequence: CDR1 SEHNR, CDR2 FQNEAQ (reference sequence). The CDR3: CASSSGHRDLRDTIYF. The CDR3 nucleotides read TGTGCCAGCAGCTCGGGACACAGGGACCTACGCGACACCATATATTTT.